The sequence of this TCR beta chain was determined in a study of blood T cell repertoires in COVID-19. Study background: Sources were T cells, B-cell-depleted T cells, or PBMCs; the material itself was cDNA or gDNA.

The CDR3 length is 13 residues. The germline V gene encodes CDR1 SNHLY and CDR2 FYNNEI. V was pared by 6 bases and J by 5 bases, with 3 bases of the junction left unmatched. The repertoire was sequenced with immunoSEQ multiplex PCR; TCRdb's copy has only in-frame clones and lacks some. This sample has roughly 410,000 clones, with around 91% found just once. The V gene is TRBV2, the J gene TRBJ2-2; 7 positions match TRBD1. This TCR was recovered from a woman aged 40 to 50 with COVID-19, enrolled during active disease. The material sequenced was peripheral blood. The DNA for the CDR3 is TGTGCCAGCAGGGAGACAGGGACCGGGGAGCTGTTTTTT. It specifies CASRETGTGELFF. Complete variable domain (other parts from reference TRBV2 and TRBJ2-2): EPEVTQTPSHQVTQMGQEVILRCVPISNHLYFYWYRQILGQKVEFLVSFYNNEISEKSEIFDDQFSVERPDGSNFTLKIRSTKLEDSAMYFCASRETGTGELFFGEGSRLTVL.